This TCR beta chain was obtained from a study of T cell responses to AZD1222 COVID-19 vaccine. Study-wide results and limits: Most donors were white British and more were female, and clonal diversity was possibly underestimated.

For this clone: Its antigen is not identified.

The repertoire was sequenced with immunoSEQ multiplex PCR; TCRdb's copy has only in-frame clones and lacks some. The data hold over 70,000 clones, with more than 70% observed a single time. The sample was peripheral blood, taken 28 days after the second AZD1222 dose. The clonotype originates from an adult who received the AZD1222 COVID-19 vaccine.

The CDR3 region is CASSFPGDRPQHF. CDR3 bases: TGTGCCAGCAGCTTTCCGGGAGACCGGCCCCAGCATTTT. This chain joins TRBV7-2 and TRBJ1-5, with D unclear. The CDR3 sequence is 13 residues long. Germline V gene lookup returns CDR1 SGHTA and CDR2 FQGNSA. Trimming pared 3 bases from V and 9 bases from J, leaving 12 bases between.